A single sample gave rise to the 13 T cell receptor beta chains below, sequenced in a study of blood T cell repertoires in COVID-19. Here immunoSEQ multiplex PCR was the method, and the copy in TCRdb shows in-frame clones only, minus some. This table has 300,000 to 350,000 clones, 90% appearing once. Specimen: PBMCs or T cells enriched from blood (not recorded which). All receptors derive from a woman younger than 35 with acute COVID-19.

The chain uses TRBV11-3 and TRBJ1-2, with 8 nucleotides matching TRBD1. The CDR3 is 15 amino acids. CDR1 is SGHNT and CDR2 is YENEEA in the germline V gene. V shed 5 bases, J shed 0 bases, and the junction held 5 bases outside the gene matches. The CDR3 loop reads CASSPGQVPNYGYTF. CDR3 coding DNA: TGTGCCAGCAGCCCGGGACAGGTTCCTAACTATGGCTACACCTTC.

This chain joins TRBV4-1 and TRBJ2-3; 8 positions match TRBD1. The trim removed 4 bases at V and 6 bases at J, leaving 9 bases unmatched. The CDR3 is 15 residues long. Germline values: CDR1 MGHRA, CDR2 YSYEKL. The CDR3 DNA is TGCGCCAGCAGCCCGACAGGGGACGTGAAGGATACGCAGTATTTT. Amino acids: CASSPTGDVKDTQYF.

The chain recombines TRBV29-1 with TRBJ1-5; D is unresolved. Germline CDR1 and CDR2: SQVTM and ANQGSEA. The V end was cut by 4 bases, the J end by 4 bases, with 11 bases between. CDR3 length: 13 residues. The CDR3 DNA reads TGCAGCGTTGTAGTGCAGACTAATCAGCCCCAGCATTTT. Encoded protein: CSVVVQTNQPQHF. Filled out from reference TRBV29-1 and TRBJ1-5, the complete variable domain reads SAVISQKPSRDICQRGTSLTIQCQVDSQVTMMFWYRQQPGQSLTLIATANQGSEATYESGFVIDKFPISRPNLTFSTLTVSNMSPEDSSIYLCSVVVQTNQPQHFGDGTRLSIL.

The rearrangement links TRBV16 to TRBJ1-1; D not resolved. This CDR3 comprises 13 residues. The V end was cut by 3 bases, the J end by 2 bases, with 7 bases between. The germline V gene has CDR1 KGHSY and CDR2 FQNENV. This CDR3 reads CASSQGRNTEAFF. For the CDR3, the DNA is TGTGCCAGCAGCCAGGGCAGAAACACTGAAGCTTTCTTT.

The gene calls are TRBV4-2 and TRBJ2-1, with D possibly being TRBD2 (5 bases). Germline V gene lookup returns CDR1 LGHNA and CDR2 YNFKEQ. Trimming took off 0 bases at V and 1 base at J, with 10 bases between the two ends. The CDR3 has 16 amino acids. CDR3 bases: TGTGCCAGCAGCCAAGATTTGCCGGGGTCCTACAATGAGCAGTTCTTC. Translation: CASSQDLPGSYNEQFF.

As DNA, the CDR3 is TGTGCCAGCAGTTTCGACTCAAAAGCCTATAATTCACCCCTCCACTTT. As protein: CASSFDSKAYNSPLHF. The chain recombines TRBV27 with TRBJ1-6; D is unclear. From germline, CDR1 is MNHEY and CDR2 SMNVEV (reference sequence). The V end lost 3 bases, the J end lost 2 bases, and 11 bases lay between the germline ends. The CDR3 totals 16 residues.

The chain joins TRBV6-5 to TRBJ2-5; D is possibly TRBD2 (5 bases). Germline V lookup: CDR1 MNHEY, CDR2 SVGAGI. V was shortened by 2 bases and J by 2 bases, with 12 bases between the two germline ends. This CDR3 contains 15 residues. The CDR3: CASSYSGGWQETQYF. The CDR3 DNA sequence: TGTGCCAGCAGTTACAGCGGCGGCTGGCAAGAGACCCAGTACTTC.

V and J are TRBV2 and TRBJ1-5; D uncertain. The germline V gene encodes CDR1 SNHLY and CDR2 FYNNEI. The CDR3 extends over 17 amino acids. The ends were cut back, 3 bases at V and 1 base at J, with 16 bases in the middle. The CDR3 DNA is TGTGCCAGCAGTGAGGACTCCCTTCGTCAGAGCAATCAGCCCCAGCATTTT. Translating it yields CASSEDSLRQSNQPQHF.

The chain employs TRBV18 and TRBJ2-5; the D is unclear. The V gene lost 0 bases and the J gene lost 1 base, with 3 bases spanning the gap. The V gene's germline CDR1 is KGHSH and CDR2 LQKENI. The CDR3 consists of 13 residues. Here the CDR3 reads CASSPPSQETQYF. The CDR3 coding sequence is TGTGCCAGCTCACCACCGAGCCAAGAGACCCAGTACTTC.

With respect to this clone: A junction end diverges from the germline sequence, so it may reflect a read error. J is TRBJ2-7 and V is TRBV9; TRBD2 matches at 9 bases. Looked up from germline, CDR1 is SGDLS and CDR2 is YYNGEE. The CDR3 extends over 16 amino acids. The CDR3 region has the DNA TGTGCCAGCACCGTAGGGGCTAGCGGGGACGAGCGGGAGCAGTACTTC. Protein: CASTVGASGDEREQYF.

V and J are TRBV28 and TRBJ2-7; D possibly corresponds to TRBD1 (5 bases). The germline CDR1 and CDR2 sequences are MDHEN and SYDVKM. The CDR3 covers 14 residues. Trimming left V 1 base short and J 9 bases short, with 16 bases between. This CDR3 reads CASSLLSQGLGQYF. The CDR3, as DNA: TGTGCCAGCAGTTTATTGAGCCAGGGCCTTGGGCAGTACTTC.

This rearrangement joins TRBV5-1 to TRBJ2-7; maybe TRBD1 (5 bases). Trimming took off 2 bases at V and 2 bases at J, with 8 bases between the two ends. This CDR3 has 13 amino acids. Per the germline V gene, CDR1 is SGHRS and CDR2 is YFSETQ. The CDR3 protein is CASSFLGAYEQYF. The CDR3 nucleotides are TGCGCCAGCAGCTTTTTAGGGGCCTACGAGCAGTACTTC.

The chain links TRBV27 to TRBJ1-2; a possible D gene is TRBD1 (5 bases). Trimming pared 5 bases from V and 0 bases from J, leaving 16 bases between. The CDR3 sequence is 16 residues long. CDR1 and CDR2 (germline): MNHEY, SMNVEV (reference sequence). The CDR3: CASSDDRGDTNYGYTF. CDR3 nucleotides: TGTGCCAGCAGTGACGATAGGGGCGACACTAACTATGGCTACACCTTC.